This note documents a single TCR beta chain sequence. Its matching antigen is unknown. Patients in the hyperthyroidism group, adults aged 18 to 65, were newly diagnosed, under 2 months' duration. CDR1 and CDR2 (germline): SNHLY, FYNNEI. The J segment lost 4 bases and the V segment lost 2 bases, leaving 6 bases of the junction unmatched. The CDR3 totals 15 residues. The TCR beta CDR3 regions underwent amplification from RNA transcripts. Scientists carried out first-round RT-PCR using HTBI primers and then a second-round multiplex PCR. TCRdb reprocessed the multiplex PCR reads via MiXCR and lists one record per CDR3 protein. The table records roughly 610,000 distinct CDR3 sequences, 22% of them present only once. These data belong to a study of Graves' ophthalmopathy and Graves' hyperthyroidism. General observations from the study: Most thyroid-expanded clonotypes exceeding 0.001 frequency were also found in blood.

The TCR originated in a woman aged 18-35 years with stable Graves' hyperthyroidism. Some clones in this sample may be carry-over from other donors' samples. V and J are TRBV2 and TRBJ1-2, with TRBD1 matching 8 bases. Source material: peripheral blood. The CDR3 region is CASSEIGQGGYGYTF. CDR3 DNA sequence: TGTGCCAGCAGTGAAATCGGACAGGGCGGCTATGGCTACACCTTC.